The source of this T cell receptor (beta chain) is a study of T-cell memory formation after mild COVID-19. Study-level points and caveats: CD4/CD8 balance held among clones contracting day 15 to 85, and later expanders leaned CD4+. Detection of some responders pre-infection suggested pre-existing cross-reactive memory T cells participated.

As to this clonotype: Its antigen is still unknown.

CDR1 and CDR2 (germline): LGHNA, YNFKEQ. This CDR3 has 16 amino acids. V gave up 1 base and J gave up 2 bases, with 11 bases separating them. Constant-segment primers served in 5'RACE that generated TCR alpha and TCR beta cDNA libraries bearing sample barcodes and UMIs. MiXCR, applied by TCRdb to the 5' RACE reads, yields one record per CDR3 protein. The table includes 250,000 or so distinct CDR3 sequences, over 15% detected once. This receptor was taken from a man younger than 30 who had mild COVID-19 (a few samples of this study predate the infection). Cell type and time point are not known. The sample comprised PBMCs or a T cell subset sorted from them (not recorded which). The chain links TRBV4-2 to TRBJ1-4, with D possibly being TRBD1 (6 bases). CDR3 in DNA: TGTGCCAGCAGCCAAGCCAAGGGGGTGACTAATGAAAAACTGTTTTTT. Translated, it gives CASSQAKGVTNEKLFF.